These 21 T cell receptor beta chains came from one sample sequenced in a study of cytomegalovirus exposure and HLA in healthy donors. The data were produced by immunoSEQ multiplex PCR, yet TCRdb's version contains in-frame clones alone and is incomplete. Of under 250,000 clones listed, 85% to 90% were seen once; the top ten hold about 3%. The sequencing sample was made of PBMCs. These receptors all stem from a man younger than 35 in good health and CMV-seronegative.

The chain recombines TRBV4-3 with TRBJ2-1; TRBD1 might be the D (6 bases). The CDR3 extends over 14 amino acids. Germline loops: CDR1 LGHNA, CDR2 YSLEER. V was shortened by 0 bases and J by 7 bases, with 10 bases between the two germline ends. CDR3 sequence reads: CASSQDHRANEQFF. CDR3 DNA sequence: TGCGCCAGCAGCCAAGATCACAGGGCAAATGAGCAGTTCTTC.

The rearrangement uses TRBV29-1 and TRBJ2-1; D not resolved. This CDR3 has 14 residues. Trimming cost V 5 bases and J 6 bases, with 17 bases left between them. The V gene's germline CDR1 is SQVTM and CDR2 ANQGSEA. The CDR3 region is CSVSLYGSSNEQFF. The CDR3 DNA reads TGCAGCGTTTCTCTGTATGGTAGCTCCAATGAGCAGTTCTTC.

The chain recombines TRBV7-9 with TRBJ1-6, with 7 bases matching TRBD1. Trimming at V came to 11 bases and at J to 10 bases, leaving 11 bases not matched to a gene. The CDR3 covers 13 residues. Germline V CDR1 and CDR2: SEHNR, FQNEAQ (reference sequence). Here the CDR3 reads CASDGTAGSPLHF. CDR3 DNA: TGTGCCTCGGATGGGACAGCCGGCTCACCCCTCCACTTT.

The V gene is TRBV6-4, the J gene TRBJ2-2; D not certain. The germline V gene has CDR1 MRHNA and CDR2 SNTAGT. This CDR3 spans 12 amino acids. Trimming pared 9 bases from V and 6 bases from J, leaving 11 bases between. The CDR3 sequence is CAREETAGELFF. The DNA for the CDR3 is TGTGCCAGAGAGGAGACCGCCGGGGAGCTGTTTTTT.

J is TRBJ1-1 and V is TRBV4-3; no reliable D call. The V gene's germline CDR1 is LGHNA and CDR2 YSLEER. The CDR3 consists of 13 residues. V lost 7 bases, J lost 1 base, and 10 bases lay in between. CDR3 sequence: CASTLEGNTEAFF. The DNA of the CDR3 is TGCGCCAGCACCCTCGAGGGGAACACTGAAGCTTTCTTT.

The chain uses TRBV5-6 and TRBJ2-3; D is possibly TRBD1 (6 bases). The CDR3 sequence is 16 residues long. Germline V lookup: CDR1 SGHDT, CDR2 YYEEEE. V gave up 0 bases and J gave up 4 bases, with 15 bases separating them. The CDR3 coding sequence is TGTGCCAGCAGCTTGGAACAGGGTTTTATAGCAGATACGCAGTATTTT. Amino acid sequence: CASSLEQGFIADTQYF. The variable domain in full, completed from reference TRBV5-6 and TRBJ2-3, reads DAGVTQSPTHLIKTRGQQVTLRCSPKSGHDTVSWYQQALGQGPQFIFQYYEEEERQRGNFPDRFSGHQFPNYSSELNVNALLLGDSALYLCASSLEQGFIADTQYFGPGTRLTVL.

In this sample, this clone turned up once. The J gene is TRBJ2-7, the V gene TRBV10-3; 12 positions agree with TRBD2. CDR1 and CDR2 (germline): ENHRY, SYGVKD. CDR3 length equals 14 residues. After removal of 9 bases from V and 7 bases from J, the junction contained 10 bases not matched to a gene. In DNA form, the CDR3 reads TGTGCCATGGGCTCCGGACTAGCGGGGATTGAGCAGTACTTC. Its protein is CAMGSGLAGIEQYF.

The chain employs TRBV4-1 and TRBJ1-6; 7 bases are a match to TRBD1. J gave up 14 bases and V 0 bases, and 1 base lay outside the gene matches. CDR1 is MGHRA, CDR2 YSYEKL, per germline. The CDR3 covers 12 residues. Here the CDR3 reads CASSQDRGALHF. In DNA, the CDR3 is TGCGCCAGCAGCCAAGACAGGGGGGCCCTCCACTTT.

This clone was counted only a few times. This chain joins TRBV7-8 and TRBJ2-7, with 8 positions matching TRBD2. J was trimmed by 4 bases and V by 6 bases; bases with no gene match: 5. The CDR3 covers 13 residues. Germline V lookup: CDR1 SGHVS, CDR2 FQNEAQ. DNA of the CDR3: TGTGCCAGCAGTGGGCTAGCGGGTTACGAGCAGTACTTC. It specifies CASSGLAGYEQYF.

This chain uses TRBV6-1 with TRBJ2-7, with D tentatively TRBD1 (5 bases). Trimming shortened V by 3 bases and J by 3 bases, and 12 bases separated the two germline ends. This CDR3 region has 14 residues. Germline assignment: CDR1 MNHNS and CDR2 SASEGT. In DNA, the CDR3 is TGTGCCAGCAGTGAGGTAGGGGCAAGCTACGAGCAGTACTTC. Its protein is CASSEVGASYEQYF.

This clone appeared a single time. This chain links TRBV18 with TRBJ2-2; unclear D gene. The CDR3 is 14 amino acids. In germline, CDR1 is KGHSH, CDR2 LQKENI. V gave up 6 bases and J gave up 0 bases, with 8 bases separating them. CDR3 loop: CASSPTSNTGELFF. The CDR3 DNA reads TGTGCCAGCTCTCCGACATCGAACACCGGGGAGCTGTTTTTT.

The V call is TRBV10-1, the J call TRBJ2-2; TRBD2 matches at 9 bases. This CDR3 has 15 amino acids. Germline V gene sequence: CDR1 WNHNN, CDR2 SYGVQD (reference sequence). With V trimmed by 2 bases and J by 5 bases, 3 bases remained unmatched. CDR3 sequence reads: CASSEDLAGTGELFF. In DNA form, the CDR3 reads TGCGCCAGCAGTGAGGATCTAGCGGGGACCGGGGAGCTGTTTTTT.

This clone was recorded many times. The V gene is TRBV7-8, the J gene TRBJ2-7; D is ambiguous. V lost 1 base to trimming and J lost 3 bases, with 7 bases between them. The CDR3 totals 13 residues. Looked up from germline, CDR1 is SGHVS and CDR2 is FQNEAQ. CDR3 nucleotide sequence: TGTGCCAGCAGCTTAGATGCGGTCTACGAGCAGTACTTC. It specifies CASSLDAVYEQYF.

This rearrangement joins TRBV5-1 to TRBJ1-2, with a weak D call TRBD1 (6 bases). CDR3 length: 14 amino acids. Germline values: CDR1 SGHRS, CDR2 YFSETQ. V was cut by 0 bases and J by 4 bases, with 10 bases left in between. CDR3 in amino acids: CASSLGDTSYGYTF. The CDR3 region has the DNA TGCGCCAGCAGCTTGGGGGACACAAGCTATGGCTACACCTTC.

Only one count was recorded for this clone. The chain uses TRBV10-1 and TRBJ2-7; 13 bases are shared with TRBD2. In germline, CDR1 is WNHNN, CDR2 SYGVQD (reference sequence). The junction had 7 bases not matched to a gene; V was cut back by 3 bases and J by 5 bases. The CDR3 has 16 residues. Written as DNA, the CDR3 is TGCGCCAGCAGTGACCCCACTAGCGGGAGGGCCAACGAGCAGTACTTC. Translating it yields CASSDPTSGRANEQYF.

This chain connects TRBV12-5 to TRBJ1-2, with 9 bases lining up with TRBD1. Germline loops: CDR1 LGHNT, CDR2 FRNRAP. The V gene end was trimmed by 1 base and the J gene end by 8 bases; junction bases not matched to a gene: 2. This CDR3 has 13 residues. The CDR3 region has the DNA TGTGCTAGTGGTTTGGACAGGGGGCTAGGCTACACCTTC. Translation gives CASGLDRGLGYTF.

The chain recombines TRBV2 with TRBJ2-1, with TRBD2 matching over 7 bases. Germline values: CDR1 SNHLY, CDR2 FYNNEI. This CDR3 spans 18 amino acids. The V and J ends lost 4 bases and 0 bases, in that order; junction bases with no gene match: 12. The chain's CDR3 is CASSVLFSGTISYNEQFF. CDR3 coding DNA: TGTGCCAGCAGTGTGCTCTTTAGTGGGACTATCTCCTACAATGAGCAGTTCTTC.

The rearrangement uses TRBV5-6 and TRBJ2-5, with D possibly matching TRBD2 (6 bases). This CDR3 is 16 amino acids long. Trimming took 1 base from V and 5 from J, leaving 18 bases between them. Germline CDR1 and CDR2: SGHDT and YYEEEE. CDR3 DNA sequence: TGTGCCAGCAGCTTGTTTAGCGGCGCCCGGGTTGAGACCCAGTACTTC. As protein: CASSLFSGARVETQYF.

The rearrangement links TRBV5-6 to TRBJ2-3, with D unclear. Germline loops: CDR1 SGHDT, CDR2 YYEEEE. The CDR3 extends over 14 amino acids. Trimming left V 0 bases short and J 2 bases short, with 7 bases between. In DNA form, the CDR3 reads TGTGCCAGCAGCTTGGGAGGATCCACAGATACGCAGTATTTT. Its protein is CASSLGGSTDTQYF.

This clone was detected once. This CDR3 reads CASTSRSTYEQYF. CDR3 sequence (DNA): TGTGCCAGCACCTCTCGGTCCACCTACGAGCAGTACTTC. The chain uses TRBV11-2 and TRBJ2-7; D call uncertain. Germline V gene sequence: CDR1 SGHAT, CDR2 FQNNGV. The CDR3 covers 13 residues. V was shortened by 7 bases and J by 2 bases, with 12 bases between the two germline ends.

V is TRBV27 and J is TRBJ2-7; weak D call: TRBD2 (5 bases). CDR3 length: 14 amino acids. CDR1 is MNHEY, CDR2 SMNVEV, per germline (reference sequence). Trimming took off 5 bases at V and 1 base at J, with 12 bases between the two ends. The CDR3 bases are TGTGCCAGCAGTCTCCGGGGTCCATCCTACGAGCAGTACTTC. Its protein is CASSLRGPSYEQYF.